The rows below give T cell receptor beta chains drawn from one sample of a study of somatic mutations in cytotoxic T cells in rheumatoid arthritis. The table came from immunoSEQ multiplex PCR; TCRdb's copy has only in-frame clones and leaves some out. The table lists over 15,000 clones, about 83% of them singletons, with roughly 4.9% in the top ten. Sample: CD8+ T cells sorted from blood. The receptors here all came from an adult with rheumatoid arthritis. The conserved cysteine and the conserved F or W are not part of the CDR3 here.

>TRBJ1-6|18|TRBV19
ASSPPWPGHPVAENSPLH
>TRBJ1-4|12|TRBV15
ATSRDGQVEKLF
>TRBJ1-5|15|TRBV2
ASRERIADRGNQPQH
>TRBJ2-4|17|TRBV11-2
ASSTFGTGGTLAKNIQY
>TRBJ2-7|10|TRBV27
ASSTGSYEQY
>TRBJ1-1|11|TRBV6-4
ASSYGQNTEAF
>TRBJ2-1|13|TRBV7-9
ASTPGLEVNNEQF
>TRBJ1-2|11|TRBV10-3
AINRGGNYGYT
>TRBJ2-3|13|TRBV9
ASSAGRHSTDTQY
>TRBJ1-4|13|TRBV11-3
ASKTIGTRNEKLF
>TRBJ2-5|15|TRBV7-6
ASSLGLRVGSQETQY
>TRBJ1-1|12|TRBV2
ASSEGVLITEAF
>TRBJ2-7|12|TRBV6-5
ARRTSGGIYEQY
>TRBJ2-7|13|TRBV10-3
AISEFPSVGYEQY
>TRBJ2-2|11|TRBV7-9
ASTYWNTGELF
>TRBJ2-5|14|TRBV6-6
ASSYQTSGGQETQY
>TRBJ2-7|15|TRBV7-9
ASSPRYSGTGGSEQY
>TRBJ2-3|12|TRBV5-1
ASSRVQGTDTQY
>TRBJ2-7|12|TRBV7-9
ASSLRNSPYEQY
>TRBJ1-1|12|TRBV7-9
ASRPPDGTEEAF
>TRBJ2-7|12|TRBV5-6
ASSLGSGDYEQY
>TRBJ1-2|15|TRBV15
ATSRDRVEDRNYGYT
>TRBJ1-1|13|TRBV5-6
ASSRGGDRYTEAF
>TRBJ1-1|11|TRBV30
AWNAGLNTEAF
>TRBJ2-7|13|TRBV5-1
ASSPTPGQSYEQY
>TRBJ1-2|11|TRBV19
ATQGAGGSGYT
>TRBJ2-1|12|TRBV29-1
SVSGGAFYNEQF
>TRBJ2-3|13|TRBV2
ASSDFDSYTDTQY
>TRBJ2-7|14|TRBV12-5
ASGLPLPSGTYEQY
>TRBJ1-1|12|TRBV5-1
ASSVTEYVTEAF
>-|12|TRBV4-1
ASSTRQGTYEQY
>TRBJ1-2|9|TRBV13
ASSSNSGYT
>TRBJ1-2|9|TRBV9
ASSAYYGYT
>TRBJ2-7|19|TRBV1
TSSQDRSRVGETSWTYEQY
>TRBJ1-2|11|TRBV5-8
ASTTGGIEGYT
>TRBJ1-4|13|TRBV18
ASSHPGAADEKLF
>TRBJ1-2|16|TRBV13
ASSQSGQGIRSPYGYT
>TRBJ1-5|18|TRBV7-3
ASSLRGDRDYLGGGQPQH
>TRBJ1-4|15|TRBV9
ASSGGSGGATNEKLF
>TRBJ2-5|12|TRBV27
ASSPRGRQETQY
>TRBJ2-1|13|TRBV11-2
ASSPFTQGAWEQF
>TRBJ2-2|12|TRBV6-5
ASSYAENTGELF
>TRBJ2-7|9|TRBV7-9
ASRDSYEQY
>TRBJ2-5|12|TRBV7-9
ASSLGGGGETQY
>TRBJ2-7|13|TRBV6-5
ASSYPRDNSYEQY
>TRBJ2-3|13|TRBV7-9
ASSFRGDATDTQY
>TRBJ2-3|11|TRBV30
AWNPLIRDTQY
>-|13|TRBV13
ASSLPSGQAYEQY
>TRBJ2-3|12|TRBV15
ATARARSTDTQY
>TRBJ2-1|12|TRBV5-1
ASSFRVSYNEQF
>TRBJ2-1|13|TRBV19
ASSIGPGSYNEQF
>TRBJ2-3|13|TRBV5-6
ASSLTSWGTDTQY
>TRBJ1-4|8|TRBV27
ASWRGKLF
>TRBJ1-2|13|TRBV4-1
ASSQPGNPNYGYT
>TRBJ1-6|11|TRBV4-1
ASTLQFNSPLH
>TRBJ2-7|11|TRBV4-1
ASSRGLLYEQY
>TRBJ1-2|12|TRBV6-4
ASSEGGGDYGYT
>TRBJ2-2|18|TRBV5-5
ASSTLGRLAGGLNTGELF
>TRBJ2-2|12|TRBV5-5
ASSLVPRTGELF
>TRBJ1-3|13|TRBV6-5
ASSYSQGFGNTIY